These T cell receptor beta chains were read from a single sample in a study of regulatory T cells in long-lasting Graves disease. TCRdb fed the multiplex PCR reads into MiXCR, producing one record per CDR3 protein. The top ten clones hold roughly 20% of a sample with 300,000 to 500,000 distinct CDR3 sequences, 20% to 25% of them seen once. Sequenced here: peripheral blood mononuclear cells (PBMCs), sampled when the disease was refractory, from a patient treated with antithyroid drugs. The receptors were gathered from a female donor with Graves disease. Both conserved end residues are part of each CDR3. D genes are given only for firm matches. Clone size is not always given. Where it is, it says once, few, many or a class for expanded clones.

-,TRBV30,few,TRBJ2-7,CAWSGGSYEQYF,TGTGCCTGGAGTGGTGGATCCTACGAGCAGTACTTC
TRBD1,TRBV7-2,-,TRBJ1-5,CASSLQPTGYNQPQHF,TGTGCCAGCAGCCTCCAGCCGACAGGGTACAATCAGCCCCAGCATTTT
-,TRBV7-9,many,TRBJ2-5,CASSLAGISQETQYF,TGTGCCAGCAGCTTAGCGGGTATCTCCCAAGAGACCCAGTACTTC
-,TRBV27,few,TRBJ1-4,CASRAGHNEKLFF,TGTGCCAGCAGGGCAGGCCACAATGAAAAACTGTTTTTT
-,TRBV27,few,TRBJ2-1,CASSLSGLRPNEQFF,TGTGCCAGCAGTTTATCCGGACTCCGCCCCAATGAGCAGTTCTTC
TRBD1,TRBV15,few,TRBJ1-5,CATSSDRGGNQPQHF,TGTGCCACCAGCAGTGACAGGGGAGGCAATCAGCCCCAGCATTTT
TRBD1,TRBV11-1,many,TRBJ2-7,CASRGQGDLEQYF,TGTGCCAGCCGCGGACAGGGGGACTTGGAGCAGTACTTC
TRBD2,TRBV15,-,TRBJ2-7,CATSRDLGSGIYEQYF,TGTGCCACCAGCAGAGATCTTGGTAGCGGGATCTACGAGCAGTACTTC
TRBD1,TRBV12-3/TRBV12-4,few,TRBJ1-1,CASRSLRTGGTEAFF,TGTGCCAGCAGGTCCCTCCGGACAGGCGGCACTGAAGCTTTCTTT
-,TRBV9,many,TRBJ1-2,CASSVDGGPRGYTF,TGTGCCAGCAGCGTAGACGGAGGCCCTAGGGGCTACACCTTC
-,TRBV10-3,-,TRBJ2-2,CAITSPVPPGELFF,TGTGCCATCACCTCCCCGGTCCCCCCCGGGGAGCTGTTTTTT
-,TRBV7-2,-,TRBJ1-1,CASSLDFTGDTEAFF,TGTGCCAGCAGCTTAGATTTCACGGGCGACACTGAAGCTTTCTTT
-,TRBV11-2,many,TRBJ2-4,CASRGLRRGQNIQYF,TGTGCCAGCAGGGGGTTAAGGAGGGGTCAGAACATTCAGTACTTC
TRBD2,TRBV28,many,TRBJ2-5,CVSSLLASGYQETQYF,TGTGTCAGCAGTTTATTGGCTAGCGGATACCAAGAGACCCAGTACTTC
TRBD1,TRBV30,-,TRBJ1-1,CALQGVGTEAFF,TGTGCCTTGCAGGGGGTAGGCACTGAAGCTTTCTTT
TRBD1,TRBV11-2,many,TRBJ1-1,CASSSSGGLSTEAFF,TGTGCCAGCAGCTCCTCAGGGGGCCTGAGCACTGAAGCTTTCTTT
TRBD1,TRBV6-2/TRBV6-3,few,TRBJ1-5,CASRPRGFGERNQPQHF,TGTGCCAGCAGGCCCAGGGGGTTCGGGGAAAGAAATCAGCCCCAGCATTTT
TRBD1,TRBV25-1,-,TRBJ1-1,CASSGIQGGTEAFF,TGTGCCAGCAGTGGGATCCAGGGGGGCACTGAAGCTTTCTTT
TRBD1,TRBV5-1,many,TRBJ1-5,CASSTGQGNQPQHF,TGCGCCAGCAGCACAGGACAGGGGAATCAGCCCCAGCATTTT
TRBD2,TRBV30,-,TRBJ2-7,CAWSVGLAGVSYEQYF,TGTGCCTGGAGTGTTGGGCTAGCGGGGGTCTCCTACGAGCAGTACTTC
TRBD1,TRBV27,-,TRBJ2-4,CASSSLTGVGETKNIQYF,TGTGCCAGCAGTTCGTTGACAGGGGTTGGAGAAACCAAAAACATTCAGTACTTC
TRBD1,TRBV6-6,many,TRBJ1-1,CASSYSATRGRNEAFF,TGTGCCAGCAGTTACTCGGCTACTAGGGGGCGGAATGAAGCTTTCTTT
-,TRBV6-1,-,TRBJ2-2,CASRSAGKRTGELFF,TGTGCCAGCAGATCGGCAGGGAAGAGAACCGGGGAGCTGTTTTTT
-,TRBV7-9,few,TRBJ2-2,CASSLLIGGATGELFF,TGTGCCAGCAGCTTATTAATCGGCGGGGCCACCGGGGAGCTGTTTTTT
TRBD2,TRBV10-2,few,TRBJ2-2,CASSDPKLAGDMGGELFF,TGCGCCAGCAGTGACCCTAAACTAGCGGGAGATATGGGCGGGGAGCTGTTTTTT
-,TRBV15,-,TRBJ2-4,CATSRELAGNIQYF,TGTGCCACCAGCAGAGAACTGGCGGGAAACATTCAGTACTTC
-,TRBV28,-,TRBJ1-3,CASSAYGLNSGNTIYF,TGTGCCAGCAGTGCCTATGGACTCAACTCTGGAAACACCATATATTTT
TRBD2,TRBV7-9,few,TRBJ2-7,CASSPRTGEGINEQYF,TGTGCCAGCAGCCCGAGGACGGGGGAGGGCATCAACGAGCAGTACTTC
-,TRBV29-1,many,TRBJ2-7,CSVESQKNEQYF,TGCAGCGTTGAGTCTCAGAAGAACGAGCAGTACTTC
-,TRBV18,once,TRBJ2-7,CASSPAIDAHEQYF,TGTGCCAGCTCACCCGCTATAGACGCGCACGAGCAGTACTTC
TRBD1,TRBV20-1,few,TRBJ1-3,CSAADRGPGNTIYF,TGCAGTGCTGCCGACAGGGGGCCTGGAAACACCATATATTTT
TRBD1,TRBV6-1,few,TRBJ1-5,CASSQSDRGRDSNQPQHF,TGTGCCAGCAGCCAAAGCGACAGGGGTCGGGATAGCAATCAGCCCCAGCATTTT
TRBD1,TRBV5-6,many,TRBJ2-7,CASSLWGTGIREQYF,TGTGCCAGCAGCTTGTGGGGGACAGGGATCCGCGAGCAGTACTTC
-,TRBV6-1,many,TRBJ2-2,CASGSVNGELFF,TGTGCCAGCGGATCAGTCAACGGGGAGCTGTTTTTT
-,TRBV7-9,-,TRBJ1-2,CASSLVGGVKEGYTF,TGTGCCAGCAGCTTAGTCGGGGGTGTGAAGGAGGGCTACACCTTC
-,TRBV19,-,TRBJ1-5,CASTRTLTGQPQHF,TGTGCCAGTACCCGAACACTGACAGGCCAGCCCCAGCATTTT
-,TRBV20-1,-,TRBJ2-7,CSASTTNAETYEQYF,TGCAGTGCTAGCACTACTAATGCTGAAACCTACGAGCAGTACTTC